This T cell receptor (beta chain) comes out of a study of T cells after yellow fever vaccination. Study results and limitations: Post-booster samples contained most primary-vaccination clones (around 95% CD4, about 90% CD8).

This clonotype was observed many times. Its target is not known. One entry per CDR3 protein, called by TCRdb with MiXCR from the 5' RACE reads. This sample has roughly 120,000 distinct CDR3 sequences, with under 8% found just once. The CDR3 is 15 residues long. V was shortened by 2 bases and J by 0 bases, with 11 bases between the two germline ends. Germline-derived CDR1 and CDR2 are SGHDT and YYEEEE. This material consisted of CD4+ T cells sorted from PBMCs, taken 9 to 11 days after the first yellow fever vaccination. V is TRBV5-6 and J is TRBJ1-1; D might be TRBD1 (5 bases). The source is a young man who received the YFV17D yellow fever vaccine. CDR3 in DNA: TGTGCCAGCAGCTTCCGGGGGGTAATGAACACTGAAGCTTTCTTT. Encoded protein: CASSFRGVMNTEAFF.